The clone carrying this T cell receptor beta chain occurred once. The data stem from a study of blood T cell repertoires in COVID-19. The overall study: Samples came from the United States, Italy and Spain, spanning acute and convalescent COVID-19. T cells, B-cell-depleted T cells, or PBMCs supplied cDNA or gDNA.

Per the study methods: The authors estimated nucleated cell counts from reference gene primer amplification. Sequencing used immunoSEQ multiplex PCR; TCRdb keeps in-frame clones, though not all of them. V and J calls and clone size are given by that table; D and trimming were obtained from the DNA. The sample carries fewer than 50,000 clones, roughly 88% recorded once. V dropped 3 bases and J dropped 4 bases, with 3 bases sitting between them. The germline V gene encodes CDR1 MNHNS and CDR2 SASEGT. The CDR3 has 12 residues. The specimen sequenced was peripheral blood. V is TRBV6-1 and J is TRBJ1-4; D gene ambiguous. The receptor was isolated from a human donor in a cohort sampled during active COVID-19. The DNA of the CDR3 is TGTGCCAGCAGTGATATTAATGAAAAACTGTTTTTT. This codes for CASSDINEKLFF.